Described below is a single T cell receptor beta chain sequence and its context. The record originates from a study of blood T cell repertoires in COVID-19. Whole-study context: Some COVID-19 samples were acute and others convalescent; all came from the United States, Italy and Spain. PBMCs, B-cell-depleted T cells, or T cells provided the cDNA or gDNA that made up the material.

Recruited during active infection, patients (from Seattle) were subsequently followed longitudinally. Germline values: CDR1 SGHRS, CDR2 YFSETQ. The CDR3 covers 16 residues. V lost 4 bases, J lost 0 bases, and 15 bases lay in between. Original data processing: For nucleated cells, counts were estimated from reference gene primer amplification. The table came from immunoSEQ multiplex PCR; TCRdb's copy has only in-frame clones and leaves some out. Clone size and the V and J calls come from that table; the DNA yielded D and trimming. The sample has roughly 200,000 clones; 84% are singletons. The material sequenced was peripheral blood. This rearrangement joins TRBV5-1 to TRBJ2-3; tentatively, D is TRBD1 (6 bases). This clonotype was sampled from a woman aged 80 or over with COVID-19, enrolled during active disease. The CDR3 loop reads CASSKTGRGSTDTQYF. CDR3 coding DNA: TGCGCCAGCAGCAAGACAGGTCGCGGGAGCACAGATACGCAGTATTTT.